The clone carrying this T cell receptor (beta chain) was counted a single time. As yet, its antigen is unknown. The data were produced by immunoSEQ multiplex PCR, yet TCRdb's version contains in-frame clones alone and is incomplete. The repertoire holds under 150,000 clones, with roughly 90% as singletons. The data were taken from a study of T cell responses to AZD1222 COVID-19 vaccine. Overall study context: Pooled samples include second doses given at about 4 or 12 weeks.

Findings and caveats of the study: Possibly, clonal diversity was underestimated; donors were largely white British and included more females. Reports say nearly half of spike-specific TCRs go after unmutated variant regions.

Germline assignment: CDR1 SNHLY and CDR2 FYNNEI. V gave up 4 bases and J gave up 7 bases; unmatched junction bases: 4. The CDR3 totals 13 residues. Sequencing used peripheral blood, obtained on day 0 of AZD1222 vaccination. This chain connects TRBV2 to TRBJ2-1; 7 nucleotides agree with TRBD1. The clonotype comes from an adult in good health. The CDR3 loop reads CASSVDRLNEQFF. The DNA of the CDR3 is TGTGCCAGCAGTGTGGACAGGTTGAATGAGCAGTTCTTC.